Sequencing of this TCR beta chain was carried out in a study of T cell responses to AZD1222 COVID-19 vaccine. Whole-study results and caveats: Repertoire sampling was restricted to post-peak T cell response timepoints. Receipt of two AZD1222 doses was followed by a rise in Spike-specific TCR breadth and depth.

Method: immunoSEQ multiplex PCR; TCRdb's copy keeps in-frame clones and lacks some. The data contain more than 95,000 clones, roughly 86% of them singletons. The ends were cut back, 3 bases at V and 8 bases at J, with 22 bases in the middle. Germline CDR1 reads LGHNA; CDR2 reads YSLEER. This CDR3 has 16 residues. Concerning this clone itself: Its antigen is not known.

The sample here was peripheral blood, taken 28 days after the second dose of the MenACWY control vaccine. The TCR originated in an adult who received the MenACWY meningococcal vaccine as a control. The chain employs TRBV4-3 and TRBJ1-2; D is undetermined. CDR3 residues: CASSQSIRQKVWGYTF. CDR3 nucleotides: TGCGCCAGCAGCCAGAGCATACGCCAGAAGGTTTGGGGCTACACCTTC.